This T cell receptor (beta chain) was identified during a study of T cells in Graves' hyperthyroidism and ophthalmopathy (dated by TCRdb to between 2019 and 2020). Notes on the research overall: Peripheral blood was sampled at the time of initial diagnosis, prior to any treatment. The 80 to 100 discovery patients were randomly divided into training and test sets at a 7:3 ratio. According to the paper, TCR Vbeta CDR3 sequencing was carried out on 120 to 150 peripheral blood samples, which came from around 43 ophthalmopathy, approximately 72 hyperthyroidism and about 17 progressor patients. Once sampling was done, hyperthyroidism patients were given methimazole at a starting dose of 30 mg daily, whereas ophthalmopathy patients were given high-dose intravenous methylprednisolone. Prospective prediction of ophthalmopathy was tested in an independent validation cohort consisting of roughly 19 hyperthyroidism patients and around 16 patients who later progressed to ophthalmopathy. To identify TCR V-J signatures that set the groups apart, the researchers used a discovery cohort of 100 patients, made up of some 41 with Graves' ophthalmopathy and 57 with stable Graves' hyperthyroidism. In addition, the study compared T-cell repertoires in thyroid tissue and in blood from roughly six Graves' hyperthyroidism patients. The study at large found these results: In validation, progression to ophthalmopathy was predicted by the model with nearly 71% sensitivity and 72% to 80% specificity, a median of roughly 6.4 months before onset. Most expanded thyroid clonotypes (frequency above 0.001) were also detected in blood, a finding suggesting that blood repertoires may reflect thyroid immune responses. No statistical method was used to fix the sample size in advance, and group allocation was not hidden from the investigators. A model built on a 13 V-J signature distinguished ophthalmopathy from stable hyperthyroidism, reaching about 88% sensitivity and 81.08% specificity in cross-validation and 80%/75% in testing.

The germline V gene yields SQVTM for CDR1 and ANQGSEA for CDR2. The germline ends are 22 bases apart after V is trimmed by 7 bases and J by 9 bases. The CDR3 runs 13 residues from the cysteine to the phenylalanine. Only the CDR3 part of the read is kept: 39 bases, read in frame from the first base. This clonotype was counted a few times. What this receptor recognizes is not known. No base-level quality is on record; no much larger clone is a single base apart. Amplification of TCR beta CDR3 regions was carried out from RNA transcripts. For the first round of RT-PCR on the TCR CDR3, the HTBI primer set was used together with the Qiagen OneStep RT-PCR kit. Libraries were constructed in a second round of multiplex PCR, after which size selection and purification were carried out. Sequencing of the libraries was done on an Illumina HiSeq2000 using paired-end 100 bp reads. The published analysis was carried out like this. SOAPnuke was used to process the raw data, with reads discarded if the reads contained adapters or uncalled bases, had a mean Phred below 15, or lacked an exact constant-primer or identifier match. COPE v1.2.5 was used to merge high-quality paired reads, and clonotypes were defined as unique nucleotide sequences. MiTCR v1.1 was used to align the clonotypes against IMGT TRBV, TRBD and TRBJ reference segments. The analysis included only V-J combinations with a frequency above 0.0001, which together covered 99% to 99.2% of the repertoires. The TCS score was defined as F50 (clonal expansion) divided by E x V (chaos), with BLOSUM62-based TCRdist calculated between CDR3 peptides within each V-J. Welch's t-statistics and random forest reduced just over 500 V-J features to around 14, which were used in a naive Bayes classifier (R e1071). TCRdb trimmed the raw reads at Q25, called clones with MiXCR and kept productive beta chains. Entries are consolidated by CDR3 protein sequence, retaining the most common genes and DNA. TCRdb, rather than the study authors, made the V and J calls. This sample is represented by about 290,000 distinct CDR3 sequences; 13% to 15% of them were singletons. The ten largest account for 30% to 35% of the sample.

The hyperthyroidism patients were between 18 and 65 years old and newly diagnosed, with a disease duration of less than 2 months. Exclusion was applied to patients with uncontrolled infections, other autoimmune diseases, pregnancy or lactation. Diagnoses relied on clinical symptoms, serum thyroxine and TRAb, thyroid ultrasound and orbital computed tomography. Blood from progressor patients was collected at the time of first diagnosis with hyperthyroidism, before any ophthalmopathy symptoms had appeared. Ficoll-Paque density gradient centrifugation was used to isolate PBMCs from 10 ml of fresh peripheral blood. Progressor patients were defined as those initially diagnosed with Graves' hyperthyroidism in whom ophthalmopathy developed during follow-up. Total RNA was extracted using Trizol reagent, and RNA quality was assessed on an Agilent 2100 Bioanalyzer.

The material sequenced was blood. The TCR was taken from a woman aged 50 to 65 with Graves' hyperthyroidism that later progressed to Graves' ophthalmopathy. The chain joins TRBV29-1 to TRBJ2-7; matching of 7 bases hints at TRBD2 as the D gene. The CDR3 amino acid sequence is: CSATGPRGVGQYF. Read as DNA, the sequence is TGCAGCGCGACAGGACCCCGGGGGGTCGGGCAGTACTTC.